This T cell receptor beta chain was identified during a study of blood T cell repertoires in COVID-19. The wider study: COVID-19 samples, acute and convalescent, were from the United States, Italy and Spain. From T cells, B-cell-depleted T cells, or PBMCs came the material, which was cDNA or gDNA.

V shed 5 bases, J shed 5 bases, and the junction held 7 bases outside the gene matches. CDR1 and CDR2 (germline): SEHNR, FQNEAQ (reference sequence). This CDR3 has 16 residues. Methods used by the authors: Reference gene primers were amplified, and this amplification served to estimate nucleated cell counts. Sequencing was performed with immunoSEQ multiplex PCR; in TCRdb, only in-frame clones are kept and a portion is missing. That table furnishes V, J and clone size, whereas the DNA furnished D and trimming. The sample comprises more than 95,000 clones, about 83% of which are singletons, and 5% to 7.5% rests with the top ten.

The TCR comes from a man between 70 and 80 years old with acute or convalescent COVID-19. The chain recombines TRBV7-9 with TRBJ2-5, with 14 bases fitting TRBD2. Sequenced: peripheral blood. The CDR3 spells CASSPRTSGGRETQYF. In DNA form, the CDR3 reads TGTGCCAGCAGCCCGAGGACTAGCGGGGGGCGGGAGACCCAGTACTTC.